Below, one T cell receptor (beta chain) is given with its context. The antigen is not known. This entry is derived from a study of cytomegalovirus exposure and HLA in healthy donors. In the study overall: The same platform was used for the 120 validation repertoires and the roughly 600 first-cohort repertoires, a later analysis reported. Points from the study as a whole: In the roughly 120 validation repertoires, a later analysis found that first-cohort TCR clusters tended to co-occur. The study designated about 160 TCR beta chains cytomegalovirus-associated.

This CDR3 comprises 17 residues. Trimming cost V 5 bases and J 1 base; bases outside gene matches: 8. Germline loops: CDR1 LNHDA, CDR2 SQIVND (reference sequence). Generated by immunoSEQ multiplex PCR, the TCRdb table keeps only in-frame clones and is missing some. In the table there are about 98,000 clones, about 90% of which are singletons. This clonotype originated in a man aged 18 to 29 in good health and CMV-seropositive. Sequencing was performed on PBMCs. This chain joins TRBV19 and TRBJ2-2, with 9 bases that match TRBD1. The DNA for the CDR3 is TGTGCCAGTAGTTCTGAACGGACAGGGGAGAACACCGGGGAGCTGTTTTTT. This codes for CASSSERTGENTGELFF. The variable domain in full, completed from reference TRBV19 and TRBJ2-2, reads DGGITQSPKYLFRKEGQNVTLSCEQNLNHDAMYWYRQDPGQGLRLIYYSQIVNDFQKGDIAEGYSVSREKKESFPLTVTSAQKNPTAFYLCASSSERTGENTGELFFGEGSRLTVL.